Following are 9 T cell receptor beta chains from one sample sequenced in a study of shared clonotypes between healthy human individuals. Naive CD8 cells comprised CD45RO-negative, CCR7-positively selected cells, excluding terminally differentiated effector memory CD45RA+ cells. Sequencing was performed with immunoSEQ multiplex PCR; in TCRdb, only in-frame clones are kept and a portion is missing. The repertoire holds around 1.9 million clones, 93% seen once, with around 1.7% in the top ten. Sequenced input: naive CD8+ T cells from PBMCs. The receptors shown here come from a man aged 18 to 35 in good health. Some clones in this sample may be carry-over from other donors' samples.

The genes are TRBV10-1 and TRBJ1-4, with D possibly being TRBD1 (5 bases). The CDR3 has 15 residues. The V end lost 3 bases, the J end lost 8 bases, and 16 bases lay between the germline ends. The germline V gene has CDR1 WNHNN and CDR2 SYGVQD (reference sequence). The CDR3 nucleotides read TGCGCCAGCAGTGAAAGCCGGGGCCGGGGGGAAAAACTGTTTTTT. It codes for CASSESRGRGEKLFF.

V and J are TRBV28 and TRBJ2-7; 7 bases agree with TRBD1. Germline assignment: CDR1 MDHEN and CDR2 SYDVKM. V lost 6 bases and J lost 4; bases outside the gene matches: 12. The length of the CDR3 is 15 residues. The CDR3 spells CASRGTEYNLYEQYF. DNA for the CDR3: TGTGCCAGCAGAGGGACAGAGTATAACCTTTACGAGCAGTACTTC.

The chain has TRBV19 and TRBJ2-1; TRBD2 matches 13 bases. The germline CDR1 and CDR2 sequences are LNHDA and SQIVND (reference sequence). V was clipped by 9 bases and J by 4 bases; unmatched bases: 3. This CDR3 is built from 14 residues. The CDR3 nucleotides are TGTGCCAGCGGACTAGCGGGAGTATACAATGAGCAGTTCTTC. Amino acid sequence: CASGLAGVYNEQFF.

The chain combines TRBV19 with TRBJ2-3; the match to TRBD1 covers 9 bases. The CDR3 is made up of 15 amino acids. The V segment lost 6 bases and the J segment 3 bases; nucleotides outside the gene matches: 7. Looked up from germline, CDR1 is LNHDA and CDR2 is SQIVND (reference sequence). Here the CDR3 DNA reads TGTGCCAGTAGGACAGGACAGGGGTTGACAGATACGCAGTATTTT. Residues: CASRTGQGLTDTQYF.

This chain joins TRBV7-8 and TRBJ2-3; perhaps TRBD2 as D (6 bases). This CDR3 is built from 15 residues. Looked up from germline, CDR1 is SGHVS and CDR2 is FQNEAQ. The V and J ends lost 4 bases and 4 bases respectively, with 15 bases between them. As DNA, the CDR3 is TGTGCCAGCAGCTGGAGCGGGTGGAGCGCAGATACGCAGTATTTT. Its protein is CASSWSGWSADTQYF.

This clone was seen a single time. The chain recombines TRBV27 with TRBJ2-4; D unresolved. From germline, CDR1 is MNHEY and CDR2 SMNVEV (reference sequence). This CDR3 has 14 amino acids. Trimming removed 6 bases from V and 0 bases from J, with 9 bases in between. DNA for the CDR3: TGTGCCAGCAGCCAGACAATAGCCAAAAACATTCAGTACTTC. Protein sequence: CASSQTIAKNIQYF.

For the CDR3, the DNA is TGTGCCAGCAGTTTATCCTCCCCGCGGGAGTTGGCCTACGAGCAGTACTTC. Encoded protein: CASSLSSPRELAYEQYF. The chain has TRBV28 and TRBJ2-7; 7 nucleotides agree with TRBD2. With V trimmed by 1 base and J by 2 bases, 11 bases remained unmatched. CDR3 length: 17 amino acids. CDR1 MDHEN and CDR2 SYDVKM come from the germline V gene.

For this clone: The sample holds other DNA sequences that translate to the same CDR3. This rearrangement joins TRBV9 to TRBJ2-7, with TRBD1 matching over 7 bases. The CDR3 consists of 13 residues. Germline CDR1 is SGDLS and CDR2 is YYNGEE. J lost 2 bases, V lost 3 bases, and 2 bases had no gene match. The CDR3 protein is CASSAGTAYEQYF. In nucleotides, the CDR3 is TGTGCCAGCAGCGCCGGGACAGCCTACGAGCAGTACTTC. Combining the CDR3 with reference TRBV9 and TRBJ2-7 gives the whole variable domain DSGVTQTPKHLITATGQRVTLRCSPRSGDLSVYWYQQSLDQGLQFLIQYYNGEERAKGNILERFSAQQFPDLHSELNLSSLELGDSALYFCASSAGTAYEQYFGPGTRLTVT.

The V call is TRBV4-1, the J call TRBJ2-7; D uncertain. The length of the CDR3 is 13 residues. The V and J ends lost 3 bases and 0 bases respectively, with 6 bases between them. Germline lookup yields CDR1 MGHRA and CDR2 YSYEKL. Here the CDR3 DNA reads TGCGCCAGCAGCCAGTCCAGCTCCTACGAGCAGTACTTC. Protein: CASSQSSSYEQYF.